This T cell receptor beta chain was retrieved from a study of cytomegalovirus exposure and HLA in healthy donors. Remarks on this clone: The antigen is not known.

With 6 bases removed from V and 3 bases from J, the gap between germline ends came to 9 bases. The CDR3 contains 12 residues. The V gene's germline CDR1 is LNHDA and CDR2 SQIVND (reference sequence). This PCR relied on a set of 60 Vbeta primers and 13 Jbeta primers. Sequencing used immunoSEQ multiplex PCR; TCRdb keeps in-frame clones, though not all of them. The data show about 170,000 clones, 85% seen once. Study-wide results and limits: A later analysis reportedly found fewer N-insertions in an Asian-associated ancestry cluster than the roughly 670-donor mean.

Donors had nominal health at sampling but likely had unrecorded immune exposures. This receptor was taken from a boy aged 2 to 10 in good health and CMV-seronegative. Sequencing was performed on PBMCs. The J gene is TRBJ2-7, the V gene TRBV19; D is possibly TRBD1 (6 bases). This CDR3 reads CASSWDNYEQYF. The CDR3 bases are TGTGCCAGTAGCTGGGACAACTACGAGCAGTACTTC.